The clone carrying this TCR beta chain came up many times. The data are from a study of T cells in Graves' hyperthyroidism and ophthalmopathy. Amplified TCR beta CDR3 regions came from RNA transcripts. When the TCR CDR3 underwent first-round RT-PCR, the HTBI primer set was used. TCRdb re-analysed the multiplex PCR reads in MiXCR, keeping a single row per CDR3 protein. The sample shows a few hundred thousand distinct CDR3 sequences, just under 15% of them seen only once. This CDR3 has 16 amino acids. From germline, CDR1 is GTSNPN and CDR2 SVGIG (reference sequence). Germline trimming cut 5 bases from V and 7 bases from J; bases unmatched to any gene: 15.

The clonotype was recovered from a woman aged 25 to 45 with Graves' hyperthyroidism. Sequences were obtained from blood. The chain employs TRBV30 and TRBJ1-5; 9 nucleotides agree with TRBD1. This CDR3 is CAWALSLGQGHQPQHF. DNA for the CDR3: TGTGCCTGGGCTCTTTCCCTCGGACAGGGGCACCAGCCCCAGCATTTT.